Listed below are T cell receptor beta chains from one sample, sequenced in a study of T-cell reconstitution after alpha-beta-depleted transplantation in children. TCRdb fed the PCR reads into MiXCR, producing one record per CDR3 protein. In the table there are over 450,000 distinct CDR3 sequences, over 9.5% of which are singletons. The specimen was PBMCs, collected before TCRalphabeta/CD19-depleted stem cell transplant. Receptors were obtained from a child aged 2-15 years with inherited bone marrow failure, due to receive a stem cell transplant. Each CDR3 is given with its conserved first and last residue. D genes are given only for firm matches. Only part of the rows carry a size: once, few, many, or a class if the clone is expanded.

clone_size: many; d_call: TRBD2; v_call: TRBV20-1; j_call: TRBJ2-5; cdr3_nt: TGCAGTGCTGGAAGTCTAAGACTAGCGGAAGAGACCCAGTACTTC; cdr3_aa: CSAGSLRLAEETQYF
clone_size: -; d_call: -; v_call: TRBV4-2; j_call: TRBJ2-1; cdr3_nt: TGTGCCAGCAGCCACCATGGAACCACCCCCTACAATGAGCAGTTCTTC; cdr3_aa: CASSHHGTTPYNEQFF
clone_size: -; d_call: TRBD2; v_call: TRBV20-1; j_call: TRBJ2-3; cdr3_nt: TGCAGTGCTTCAGCGGGAGGGCAGGATACGCAGTATTTT; cdr3_aa: CSASAGGQDTQYF
clone_size: few; d_call: -; v_call: TRBV11-2; j_call: TRBJ2-5; cdr3_nt: TGTGCCAGCAGCTCCCGGGGACTTAGCGACCAAGAGACCCAGTACTTC; cdr3_aa: CASSSRGLSDQETQYF
clone_size: -; d_call: TRBD1; v_call: TRBV20-1; j_call: TRBJ2-1; cdr3_nt: TGCAGTGCTAGAGCCGGGACAGGGGTTTACAATGAGCAGTTCTTC; cdr3_aa: CSARAGTGVYNEQFF
clone_size: -; d_call: TRBD2; v_call: TRBV7-2; j_call: TRBJ2-1; cdr3_nt: TGTGCCAGCAGCTTAGGTTTTTCGGGGACTAGCGTCAATGAGCAGTTCTTC; cdr3_aa: CASSLGFSGTSVNEQFF
clone_size: few; d_call: -; v_call: TRBV5-1; j_call: TRBJ2-5; cdr3_nt: TGCGCCAGCAGGTTCACCGGGGCCCAAGAGACCCAGTACTTC; cdr3_aa: CASRFTGAQETQYF
clone_size: -; d_call: TRBD1; v_call: TRBV7-9; j_call: TRBJ2-7; cdr3_nt: TGTGCCAGCAGCGCTCTGGGGACAGGGGTCTACGAGCAGTACTTC; cdr3_aa: CASSALGTGVYEQYF
clone_size: many; d_call: -; v_call: TRBV4-3; j_call: TRBJ2-7; cdr3_nt: TGCGCCAGCAGCCAAGATTGGCAGGGGTCCTACGAGCAGTACTTC; cdr3_aa: CASSQDWQGSYEQYF
clone_size: many; d_call: TRBD1; v_call: TRBV6-1; j_call: TRBJ2-2; cdr3_nt: TGTGCCAGCAGACGAGGGACAGCGAACACCGGGGAGCTGTTTTTT; cdr3_aa: CASRRGTANTGELFF
clone_size: many; d_call: -; v_call: TRBV12-3/TRBV12-4; j_call: TRBJ2-1; cdr3_nt: TGTGCCAGCAGTTTCCAGGGCTATGAGCAGTTCTTC; cdr3_aa: CASSFQGYEQFF
clone_size: -; d_call: TRBD2; v_call: TRBV7-2; j_call: TRBJ2-7; cdr3_nt: TGTGCCAGCAGCCCGACCGGGACTAGGGGAACCTACGAGCAGTACTTC; cdr3_aa: CASSPTGTRGTYEQYF
clone_size: many; d_call: -; v_call: TRBV7-9; j_call: TRBJ2-7; cdr3_nt: TGTGCCAGCAGCATCCAGCCCTACGAGCAGTACTTC; cdr3_aa: CASSIQPYEQYF
clone_size: many; d_call: -; v_call: TRBV16; j_call: TRBJ1-2; cdr3_nt: TGTGCCAGCAGCCAAACCCAGGCCTATGGCTACACCTTC; cdr3_aa: CASSQTQAYGYTF
clone_size: many; d_call: -; v_call: TRBV7-2; j_call: TRBJ1-2; cdr3_nt: TGTGCCAGCAGCTTAGCGGAGACGGGGACCTACTATGGCTACACCTTC; cdr3_aa: CASSLAETGTYYGYTF
clone_size: few; d_call: TRBD2; v_call: TRBV25-1; j_call: TRBJ2-5; cdr3_nt: TGTGCCAGCAGTGGGACTAGCCAGGGTCCTTACTTC; cdr3_aa: CASSGTSQGPYF
clone_size: -; d_call: -; v_call: TRBV30; j_call: TRBJ1-5; cdr3_nt: TGTGCCTGGAGCGGGACCGTACATCAGCCCCAGCATTTT; cdr3_aa: CAWSGTVHQPQHF
clone_size: many; d_call: -; v_call: TRBV4-3; j_call: TRBJ2-5; cdr3_nt: TGCGCCAGCAGCCAGAGTGGGGCAGGGGTCTTGGAGACCCAGTACTTC; cdr3_aa: CASSQSGAGVLETQYF
clone_size: many; d_call: -; v_call: TRBV20-1; j_call: TRBJ1-3; cdr3_nt: TGCAGTGCTAAACGCCCCCAAACTGGAAACACCATATATTTT; cdr3_aa: CSAKRPQTGNTIYF
clone_size: many; d_call: TRBD2; v_call: TRBV6-5; j_call: TRBJ2-2; cdr3_nt: TGTGCCAGCAGTTACAGCGGGGAAAACACCGGGGAGCTGTTTTTT; cdr3_aa: CASSYSGENTGELFF
clone_size: many; d_call: -; v_call: TRBV7-2; j_call: TRBJ1-5; cdr3_nt: TGTGCCAGCAGCCCAGACAGACCTCAGCCCCAGCATTTT; cdr3_aa: CASSPDRPQPQHF
clone_size: many; d_call: -; v_call: TRBV5-6; j_call: TRBJ2-1; cdr3_nt: TGTGCCAGCAGCTTTGGAATCAGCAATGAGCAGTTCTTC; cdr3_aa: CASSFGISNEQFF
clone_size: -; d_call: -; v_call: TRBV19; j_call: TRBJ1-5; cdr3_nt: TGTGCCAGTAGTCGCGACAGGAACAATCAGCCCCAGCATTTT; cdr3_aa: CASSRDRNNQPQHF
clone_size: many; d_call: -; v_call: TRBV12-3/TRBV12-4; j_call: TRBJ1-2; cdr3_nt: TGTGCCAGCAGCAGAGGGGGGTATGGCTACACCTTC; cdr3_aa: CASSRGGYGYTF
clone_size: many; d_call: TRBD2; v_call: TRBV4-2; j_call: TRBJ2-3; cdr3_nt: TGTGCCAGCAGGTCTGTCACTAGCGGGAGGGGAGATACGCAGTATTTT; cdr3_aa: CASRSVTSGRGDTQYF
clone_size: few; d_call: -; v_call: TRBV25-1; j_call: TRBJ2-5; cdr3_nt: TGTGCCAGCAGTGATATATCGACAGGGAGGCAAGAGACCCAGTACTTC; cdr3_aa: CASSDISTGRQETQYF
clone_size: many; d_call: -; v_call: TRBV12-3/TRBV12-4; j_call: TRBJ2-4; cdr3_nt: TGTGCCAGCAGCGGGAACTTAGCCAAAAACATTCAGTACTTC; cdr3_aa: CASSGNLAKNIQYF